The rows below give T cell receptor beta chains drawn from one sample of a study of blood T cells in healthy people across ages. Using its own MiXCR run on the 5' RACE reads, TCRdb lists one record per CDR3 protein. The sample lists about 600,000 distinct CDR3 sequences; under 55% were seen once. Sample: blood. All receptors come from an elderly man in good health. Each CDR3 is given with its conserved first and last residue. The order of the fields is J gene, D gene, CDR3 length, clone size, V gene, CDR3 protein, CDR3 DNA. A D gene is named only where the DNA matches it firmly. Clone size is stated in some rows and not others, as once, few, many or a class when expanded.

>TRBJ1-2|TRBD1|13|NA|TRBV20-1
CSARGGTAPGYTF
TGCAGTGCTAGGGGGGGGACAGCTCCTGGCTACACCTTC
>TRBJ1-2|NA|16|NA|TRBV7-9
CASEIARGNINYGYTF
TGCGCCAGCGAAATAGCGAGGGGGAACATTAACTATGGCTACACCTTC
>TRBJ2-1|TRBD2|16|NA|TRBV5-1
CASSPRTSGRLDEQFF
TGCGCCAGCAGCCCACGGACTAGCGGGAGGCTCGATGAGCAGTTCTTC
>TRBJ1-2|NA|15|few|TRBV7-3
CASSKTETSSGGYTF
TGTGCCAGCAGCAAAACCGAAACGTCTTCCGGTGGCTACACCTTC
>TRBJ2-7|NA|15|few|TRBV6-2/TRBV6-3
CASSSSLGDTYEQYF
TGTGCCAGCAGTTCCAGTCTTGGTGATACCTACGAGCAGTACTTC
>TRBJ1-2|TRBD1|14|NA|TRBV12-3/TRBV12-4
CASSPVGQGYGYTF
TGTGCCAGCAGCCCTGTAGGACAGGGATATGGCTACACCTTC
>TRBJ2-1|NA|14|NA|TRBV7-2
CASSQDYGYFKQFF
TGTGCCAGCAGCCAGGACTATGGGTATTTTAAGCAGTTCTTC
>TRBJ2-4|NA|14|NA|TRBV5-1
CASSLGIAKNIQYF
TGCGCCAGCAGCTTGGGTATAGCCAAAAACATTCAGTACTTC
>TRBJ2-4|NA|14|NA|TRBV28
CASSFRGGSNIQYF
TGTGCCAGCAGTTTCAGGGGAGGATCAAACATTCAGTACTTC
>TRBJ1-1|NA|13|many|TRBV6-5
CASSYGALTEAFF
TGTGCCAGCAGTTACGGAGCCCTCACTGAAGCTTTCTTT
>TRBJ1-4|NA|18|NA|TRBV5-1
CASSLGVMRNSWNEKLFF
TGCGCCAGCAGCTTGGGGGTTATGAGGAACAGCTGGAATGAAAAACTGTTTTTT
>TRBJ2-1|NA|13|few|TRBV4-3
CASSHASSSEQFF
TGCGCCAGCAGCCACGCCTCATCAAGTGAGCAGTTCTTC
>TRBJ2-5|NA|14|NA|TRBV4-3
CASSQGHGVETQYF
TGCGCCAGCAGCCAAGGGCACGGGGTGGAGACCCAGTACTTC
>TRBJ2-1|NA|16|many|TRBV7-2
CASSRSLSADDNEQFF
TGTGCCAGCAGCCGATCCTTGAGCGCGGATGACAATGAGCAGTTCTTC
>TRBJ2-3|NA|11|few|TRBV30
CAWSFTDTQYF
TGTGCCTGGAGTTTTACAGATACGCAGTATTTT
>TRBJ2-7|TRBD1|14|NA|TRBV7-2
CACGRDRGNREQYF
TGTGCCTGCGGCCGGGACAGGGGGAACCGCGAGCAGTACTTC
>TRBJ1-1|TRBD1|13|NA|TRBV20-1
CSARGWKLTEAFF
TGCAGTGCCAGGGGGTGGAAACTTACTGAAGCTTTCTTT
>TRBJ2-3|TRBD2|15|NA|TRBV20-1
CSALAGAGGTDTQYF
TGCAGTGCATTAGCGGGAGCTGGTGGCACAGATACGCAGTATTTT
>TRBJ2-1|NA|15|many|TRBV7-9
CASTLNIGPYNEQFF
TGTGCCAGCACCCTTAATATCGGGCCTTACAATGAGCAGTTCTTC
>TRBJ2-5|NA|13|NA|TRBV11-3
CASSLELQETQYF
TGTGCCAGCAGCTTAGAACTCCAAGAGACCCAGTACTTC
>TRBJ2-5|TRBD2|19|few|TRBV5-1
CASTPFPGLAGVGQETQYF
TGCGCCAGCACCCCCTTCCCAGGACTAGCGGGAGTAGGTCAAGAGACCCAGTACTTC
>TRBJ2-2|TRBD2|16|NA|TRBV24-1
CATSDQASGNTGELFF
TGTGCCACCAGTGATCAGGCTAGCGGAAACACCGGGGAGCTGTTTTTT
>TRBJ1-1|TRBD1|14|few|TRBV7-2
CASSSGQGNTEAFF
TGTGCCAGCAGCTCTGGACAGGGGAACACTGAAGCTTTCTTT
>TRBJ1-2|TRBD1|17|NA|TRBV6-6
CASSYSEGQGVYYGYTF
TGTGCCAGCAGTTACTCAGAGGGGCAGGGGGTCTACTATGGCTACACCTTC
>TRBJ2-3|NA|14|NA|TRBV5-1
CASSLETTPGTQYF
TGCGCCAGCAGCTTGGAAACTACCCCGGGGACGCAGTATTTT
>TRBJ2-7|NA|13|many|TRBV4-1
CASSQGRTYEQYF
TGCGCCAGCAGCCAGGGCAGAACCTACGAGCAGTACTTC
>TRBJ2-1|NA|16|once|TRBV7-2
CASSLPQWVLGDEQFF
TGTGCCAGCAGCCTCCCACAGTGGGTGCTGGGAGATGAGCAGTTCTTC
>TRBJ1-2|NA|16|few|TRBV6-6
CASSKKLTIGADGYTF
TGTGCCAGCAGCAAAAAGCTAACCATCGGGGCGGATGGCTACACCTTC
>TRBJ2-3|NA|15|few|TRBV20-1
CSARSRDTNTDTQYF
TGCAGTGCTCGGAGCCGGGACACGAACACAGATACGCAGTATTTT
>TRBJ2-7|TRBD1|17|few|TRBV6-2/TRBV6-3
CASSLRGTGDLPPGQYF
TGTGCCAGCAGTCTCCGTGGGACAGGGGACCTTCCACCGGGGCAGTACTTC
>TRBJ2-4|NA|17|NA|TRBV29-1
CSVGITGQGYAKNIQYF
TGCAGCGTTGGTATTACGGGGCAGGGATATGCCAAAAACATTCAGTACTTC
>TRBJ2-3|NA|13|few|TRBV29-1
CSVVLLAPDTQYF
TGCAGCGTTGTTTTACTAGCCCCAGATACGCAGTATTTT
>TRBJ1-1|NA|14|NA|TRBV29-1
CSVEHVRTNTEAFF
TGCAGCGTTGAACATGTCAGGACGAACACTGAAGCTTTCTTT
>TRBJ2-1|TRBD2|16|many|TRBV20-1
CSARLASGSSYNEQFF
TGCAGTGCTAGATTGGCTAGCGGGAGCTCCTACAATGAGCAGTTCTTC
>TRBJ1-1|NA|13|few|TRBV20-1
CSARDRVDTEAFF
TGCAGTGCTAGAGACCGGGTAGACACTGAAGCTTTCTTT
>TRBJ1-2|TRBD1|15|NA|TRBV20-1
CSARSPTGAVYGYTF
TGCAGTGCTAGATCCCCTACAGGGGCGGTCTATGGCTACACCTTC
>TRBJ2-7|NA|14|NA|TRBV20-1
CSARDSGTINEQYF
TGCAGTGCTAGAGATTCCGGGACGATCAATGAGCAGTACTTC
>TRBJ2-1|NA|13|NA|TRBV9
CASSVEGTTEQFF
TGTGCCAGCAGCGTAGAGGGGACGACAGAGCAGTTCTTC
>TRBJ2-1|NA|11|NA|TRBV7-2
CASSSGLSRFF
TGTGCCAGCAGCTCCGGACTTTCCCGGTTCTTC
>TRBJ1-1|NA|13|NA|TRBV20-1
CSAKWARNTEAFF
TGCAGTGCTAAATGGGCGCGGAACACTGAAGCTTTCTTT
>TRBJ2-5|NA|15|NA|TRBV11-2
CASSPAQGLRETQYF
TGTGCCAGCAGCCCAGCCCAGGGACTTCGAGAGACCCAGTACTTC
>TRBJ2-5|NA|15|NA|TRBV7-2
CASSHSRNEVETQYF
TGTGCCAGCAGCCACAGCCGTAATGAGGTCGAGACCCAGTACTTC
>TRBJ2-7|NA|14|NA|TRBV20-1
CSAPQDRAYNEQYF
TGCAGTGCTCCACAAGACAGAGCCTACAATGAGCAGTACTTC
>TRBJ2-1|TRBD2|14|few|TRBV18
CASSPNTGGNEQFF
TGTGCCAGCTCACCTAATACGGGGGGAAATGAGCAGTTCTTC
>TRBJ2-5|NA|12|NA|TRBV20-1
CSARRSRETQYF
TGCAGTGCTAGACGGTCCAGAGAGACCCAGTACTTC
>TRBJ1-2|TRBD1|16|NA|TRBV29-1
CSVEGGTGRGDYGYTF
TGCAGCGTTGAAGGGGGGACAGGGAGAGGGGACTATGGCTACACCTTC
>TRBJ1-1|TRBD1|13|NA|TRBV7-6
CASASWTGKEAFF
TGTGCCAGCGCCTCCTGGACAGGGAAAGAAGCTTTCTTT
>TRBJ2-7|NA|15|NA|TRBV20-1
CSARGVTGPIYEQYF
TGCAGTGCTAGAGGGGTGACAGGACCGATCTACGAGCAGTACTTC
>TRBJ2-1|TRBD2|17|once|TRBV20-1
CSASVAGGLSSYNEQFF
TGCAGTGCTAGTGTAGCGGGGGGGTTAAGCTCCTACAATGAGCAGTTCTTC
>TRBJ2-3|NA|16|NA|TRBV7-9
CASSPRGALQGDTQYF
TGTGCCAGCAGTCCAAGAGGGGCTCTTCAGGGGGATACGCAGTATTTT